This T cell receptor (beta chain) emerged from a study of shared clonotypes between healthy human individuals. Study information: The study used three CD4 naive, three CD4 memory, two CD8 naive and one CD8 memory plate per donor. Study results and limitations: Donor scarcity curtailed the genetic and exposure-history diversity represented herein.

The CDR3 runs to 15 residues. Trimming took 5 bases from V and 2 from J, leaving 15 bases between them. CDR1 is SNHLY and CDR2 is FYNNEI in the germline V gene. Points on this clone: Its specificity is not known.

Profiling relied on immunoSEQ multiplex PCR, and the TCRdb table lists in-frame clones only, not all of them. This sample has about 2 million clones; roughly 95% occur once, and the top ten carry around 0.13%. Adults of Caucasian background living in Nashville, Tennessee made up all donors. Investigators divided CD4+ cells into CD45RA+ naive and CD45RA-negative memory subsets. The receptor was derived from a man aged 18 to 29 in good health. This chain links TRBV2 with TRBJ1-2; a possible D gene is TRBD1 (5 bases). Specimen: naive CD4+ T cells sorted from blood. Described subset: CD45RA+ positively selected. The CDR3 here is CASSPAGRLNYGYTF. CDR3 bases: TGTGCCAGCAGTCCAGCGGGACGGTTAAACTATGGCTACACCTTC.